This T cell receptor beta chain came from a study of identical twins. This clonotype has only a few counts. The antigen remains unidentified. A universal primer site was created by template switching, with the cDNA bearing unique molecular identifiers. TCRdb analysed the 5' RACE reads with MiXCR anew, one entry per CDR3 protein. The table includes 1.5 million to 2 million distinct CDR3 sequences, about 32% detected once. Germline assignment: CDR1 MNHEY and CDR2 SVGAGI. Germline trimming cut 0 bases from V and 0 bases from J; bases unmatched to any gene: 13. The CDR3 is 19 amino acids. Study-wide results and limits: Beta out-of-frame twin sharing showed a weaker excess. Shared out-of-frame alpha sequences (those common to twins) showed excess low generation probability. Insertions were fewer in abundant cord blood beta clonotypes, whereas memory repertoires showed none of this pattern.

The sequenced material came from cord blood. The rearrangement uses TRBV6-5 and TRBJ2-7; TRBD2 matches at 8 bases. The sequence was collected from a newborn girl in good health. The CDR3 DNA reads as TGTGCCAGCAGTTACTCGATCGGGGGGGCGGGGGGCAACTCCTACGAGCAGTACTTC. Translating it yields CASSYSIGGAGGNSYEQYF.